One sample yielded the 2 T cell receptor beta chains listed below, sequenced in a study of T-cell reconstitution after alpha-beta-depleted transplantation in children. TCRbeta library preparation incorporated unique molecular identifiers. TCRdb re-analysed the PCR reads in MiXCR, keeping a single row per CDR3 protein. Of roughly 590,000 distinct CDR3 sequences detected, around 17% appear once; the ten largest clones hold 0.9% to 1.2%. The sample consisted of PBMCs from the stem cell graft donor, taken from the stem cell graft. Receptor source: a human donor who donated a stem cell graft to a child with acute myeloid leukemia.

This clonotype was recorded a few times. The CDR3 nucleotides read TGTGCCAGCAGTTTCTATCCTCCGGGACAAGACTTTTATAGCACCCAGCCCCAGCATTTT. Translating gives CASSFYPPGQDFYSTQPQHF. This chain links TRBV27 with TRBJ1-5; tentatively, D is TRBD1 (6 bases). Trimming removed 3 bases at V and 7 bases at J, with 31 bases between. This CDR3 region has 20 residues. Germline V CDR1 and CDR2: MNHEY, SMNVEV (reference sequence).

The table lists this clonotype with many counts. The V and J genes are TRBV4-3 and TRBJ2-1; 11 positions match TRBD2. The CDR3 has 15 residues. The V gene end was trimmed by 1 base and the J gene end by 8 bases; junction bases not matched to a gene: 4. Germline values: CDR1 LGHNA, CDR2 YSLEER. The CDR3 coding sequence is TGCGCCAGCAGCCAAGTGCTAGCGGGGGGCTATGAGCAGTTCTTC. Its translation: CASSQVLAGGYEQFF.